This T cell receptor beta chain appears in the sequencing data of a study of blood T cell repertoires in COVID-19. At the level of the study: PBMCs, B-cell-depleted T cells, or T cells provided the cDNA or gDNA that made up the material.

TCRdb keeps only in-frame clones here, not all; method: immunoSEQ multiplex PCR. Here the sample spans 130,000 or so clones, more than 70% being singletons. This clonotype was obtained from an older woman with acute or convalescent COVID-19. The sample comprised peripheral blood.

The CDR3 here is CASSQGLTGNVNEKLFF. The CDR3 DNA follows: TGTGCCAGCAGCCAAGGTCTTACAGGGAATGTTAATGAAAAACTGTTTTTT. The chain recombines TRBV4-2 with TRBJ1-4, with a tentative D call TRBD1 (6 bases). Between the trimmed V and J ends, which lost 1 base and 4 bases, there was a span of 16 bases. Germline V gene data show CDR1 as LGHNA and CDR2 as YNFKEQ. The CDR3 spans 17 residues.